This T cell receptor (beta chain) appears in the sequencing data of a study of T cell responses to AZD1222 COVID-19 vaccine. The study's findings and limits: With dominance at 160-218 and 743-854, vaccine-associated CD4 TCRs spanned spike. There were mostly white British donors and more females than males, and clonal diversity was possibly underestimated.

Only in-frame clones appear in the TCRdb table, and some are missing; sequencing was by immunoSEQ multiplex PCR. The top ten clones hold approximately 7% of a sample with over 65,000 clones, approximately 87% of them seen once. CDR1 and CDR2 (germline): SNHLY, FYNNEI. The CDR3 totals 14 residues. With V trimmed by 5 bases and J by 4 bases, 7 bases remained unmatched. This clone was counted once. The antigen remains unidentified. The chain is built from TRBV2 and TRBJ1-1, with 7 bases lining up with TRBD1. The clonotype comes from an adult in good health. The specimen was peripheral blood, collected on day 0 of AZD1222 vaccination. CDR3 region: CASSFGQVGTEAFF. The CDR3 nucleotides are TGTGCCAGCAGTTTTGGACAGGTTGGCACTGAAGCTTTCTTT.